This TCR beta chain was captured by sequencing in a study of graft-versus-host responses after intestinal transplantation. As regards this clone: Other DNA sequences from this sample encode an identical CDR3 as well.

Germline CDR1 SGHRS, CDR2 YFSETQ. V was clipped by 0 bases and J by 6 bases; unmatched bases: 5. The CDR3 totals 16 residues. TCRdb's copy holds only in-frame clones and misses some; the assay was immunoSEQ multiplex PCR. The profile shows around 13,000 clones, approximately 93% of them singletons. This TCR was sampled from a human patient who received an intestinal transplant, so some T cells may come from the graft donor. Here the sequenced sample was PBMCs, taken 950 to 1,200 days after intestinal transplantation. This chain connects TRBV5-1 to TRBJ2-1, with 11 bases matching TRBD2. CDR3 protein: CASSLGASGGSNEQFF. The CDR3 DNA reads as TGCGCCAGCAGCTTGGGGGCTAGCGGGGGGAGCAATGAGCAGTTCTTC.